The clone carrying this T cell receptor beta chain was counted at least ten times. Antigen specificity is unknown. The entry originates in a study of T cells in Graves' hyperthyroidism and ophthalmopathy. The overall study: Specimen type is peripheral blood, collected at initial diagnosis prior to any treatment.

Reasons for excluding patients were uncontrolled infection, other autoimmune disease, pregnancy or lactation. Every diagnosis used clinical symptoms, serum thyroxine and TRAb, thyroid ultrasound and orbital computed tomography. This CDR3 is built from 13 residues. Germline V CDR1 and CDR2: MNHEY, SVGAGI. Trimming removed 1 base from V and 5 bases from J, with 6 bases in between. Amplification yielded TCR beta CDR3 regions, with RNA transcripts as the source. The HTBI set primed first-round TCR CDR3 RT-PCR. TCRdb itself ran the multiplex PCR reads through MiXCR, one entry per CDR3 protein. The data contain nearly 600,000 distinct CDR3 sequences, around 14% of them seen just once; the ten biggest clones take up roughly 7%. Whole-study findings and limits: Classification by a 13 V-J model distinguished ophthalmopathy from stable hyperthyroidism.

This chain links TRBV6-5 with TRBJ2-1; D is uncertain. The sequenced sample consisted of blood. The origin of this receptor is a woman aged 18-29 years with Graves' ophthalmopathy. The CDR3 region is CASSYFGDNEQFF. The CDR3 coding sequence is TGTGCCAGCAGTTACTTCGGTGACAATGAGCAGTTCTTC.